Included here is one T cell receptor (beta chain) sequence, with context. There are 15 residues in the CDR3. Germline loops: CDR1 SGHTA, CDR2 FQGTGA. The V end lost 4 bases, the J end lost 5 bases, and 17 bases lay between the germline ends. The data are from a study of blood T cell repertoires in COVID-19. Profiled with immunoSEQ multiplex PCR; TCRdb holds only in-frame clones, not every one. Of roughly 380,000 clones in the sample, about 91% were seen once. Sequenced: peripheral blood. V is TRBV7-3 and J is TRBJ2-5; D assignment may be TRBD1 or TRBD2 (6 bases each). This TCR came from a woman aged 40-49 years with COVID-19, enrolled during active disease. The CDR3: CASSSTGRSSETQYF. The CDR3 region has the DNA TGTGCCAGCAGCTCAACAGGGAGGTCGTCCGAGACCCAGTACTTC.